This record looks at one T cell receptor (beta chain) sequence and its context. This CDR3 spans 15 amino acids. CDR1 MGHRA and CDR2 YSYEKL come from the germline V gene. V was pared by 0 bases and J by 8 bases, with 16 bases between. Clones were read by immunoSEQ multiplex PCR, and TCRdb kept only the in-frame ones, dropping some. The sample includes a few hundred thousand clones, more than 85% of them seen just once. This sample is drawn from a study of blood T cell repertoires in COVID-19. Seattle's cohort entered during active infection and was followed longitudinally. The sample consisted of peripheral blood. The sequence came from a person under 35 with COVID-19, enrolled during active disease. The V and J genes are TRBV4-1 and TRBJ1-2; D possibly corresponds to TRBD1 (6 bases). This CDR3 reads CASSQEQGTPLGYTF. CDR3 nucleotide sequence: TGCGCCAGCAGCCAAGAACAGGGAACCCCTCTCGGCTACACCTTC.